Shown below are 29 T cell receptor beta chains from a single sample sequenced in a study of identical twins. TCRdb reprocessed the 5' RACE reads via MiXCR and lists one record per CDR3 protein. The sample lists around 100,000 distinct CDR3 sequences; under 7% were seen once. What was sequenced was memory T cells sorted from blood. Every receptor here comes from a woman aged 45-65 years in good health.

The rearrangement uses TRBV27 and TRBJ2-1, with D possibly TRBD2 on 6 matching bases. V was shortened by 6 bases and J by 2 bases, with 14 bases between the two germline ends. This CDR3 is built from 15 residues. Per germline, CDR1 MNHEY and CDR2 SMNVEV (reference sequence). CDR3 DNA sequence: TGTGCCAGCAGGGGGGACTGGGGGGCCTACAATGAGCAGTTCTTC. It is translated as CASRGDWGAYNEQFF.

In its sample, this clonotype was seen many times. The rearrangement links TRBV4-1 to TRBJ2-6, with a possible D match to TRBD1 (5 bases). Trimming shortened V by 1 base and J by 1 base, and 14 bases separated the two germline ends. CDR3 length: 18 residues. Germline assignment: CDR1 MGHRA and CDR2 YSYEKL. The CDR3 DNA is TGCGCCAGCAGCCAAGGAGGAAGGGGTAGGTCTGGGGCCAACGTCCTGACTTTC. It codes for CASSQGGRGRSGANVLTF.

This clonotype has ten or more counts. J is TRBJ1-6 and V is TRBV28, with TRBD1 identical over 10 bases. V dropped 6 bases and J dropped 0; count of bases not matched to a gene: 14. The germline CDR1 and CDR2 sequences are MDHEN and SYDVKM. CDR3 size: 20 residues. CDR3 protein: CASSQGSTGGGGSYNSPLHF. CDR3 nucleotide sequence: TGTGCCAGCAGCCAAGGGTCGACAGGGGGCGGCGGCTCCTATAATTCACCCCTCCACTTT.

This clonotype has a count of ten or more. The V and J genes are TRBV4-2 and TRBJ2-1; TRBD1 aligns across 12 bases. The CDR3 is made up of 15 amino acids. Germline trimming cut 2 bases from V and 7 bases from J; bases unmatched to any gene: 3. Germline-derived CDR1 and CDR2 are LGHNA and YNFKEQ. CDR3 amino acids: CASSQWDRGLNEQFF. The CDR3 nucleotides read TGTGCCAGCAGCCAATGGGACAGGGGGCTTAATGAGCAGTTCTTC.

The rearrangement joins TRBV20-1 to TRBJ2-7, with D perhaps matching TRBD2 (5 bases). Trimming took off 4 bases at V and 3 bases at J, with 19 bases between the two ends. This CDR3 contains 15 residues. Looked up from germline, CDR1 is DFQATT and CDR2 is SNEGSKA (reference sequence). CDR3 sequence (DNA): TGCAGTGCTACGGAGCGGATCCTCGAACTCTACGAGCAGTACGTC. This translates into CSATERILELYEQYV.

This clonotype showed up many times. This chain connects TRBV29-1 to TRBJ1-1; D is possibly TRBD1 (6 bases). In germline, CDR1 is SQVTM, CDR2 ANQGSEA. Trimming cost V 7 bases and J 2 bases, with 17 bases left between them. The CDR3 runs to 14 residues. This CDR3 is CSATRGATNTEAFF. The CDR3 nucleotides read TGCAGCGCCACAAGGGGGGCAACCAACACTGAAGCTTTCTTT.

This clonotype was detected many times. This chain links TRBV5-1 with TRBJ1-6; D call uncertain. CDR1 SGHRS and CDR2 YFSETQ come from the germline V gene. This CDR3 has 14 residues. Trimming shortened V by 0 bases and J by 10 bases, and 11 bases separated the two germline ends. CDR3 residues: CASSLVGAGSPLHF. The CDR3 coding sequence is TGCGCCAGCAGCTTGGTAGGAGCGGGGTCACCCCTCCACTTT.

This clonotype was seen at least ten times. The rearrangement links TRBV11-2 to TRBJ1-2; D not resolved. V lost 1 base to trimming and J lost 3 bases, with 15 bases between them. Germline CDR1 SGHAT, CDR2 FQNNGV. CDR3 size: 16 residues. CDR3 amino acids: CASSLVSGRDDYGYTF. The CDR3 DNA sequence: TGTGCCAGCAGCTTAGTTAGCGGGCGGGATGACTATGGCTACACCTTC.

This clonotype has only a few counts. The gene calls are TRBV12-3 or TRBV12-4 and TRBJ1-2; D is unclear. This CDR3 region has 15 residues. V was clipped by 6 bases and J by 1 base, with 15 bases between them. CDR3 sequence (DNA): TGTGCCAGCAGCCCGCGTCTGGAGGGTAACTATGGCTACACCTTC. As protein: CASSPRLEGNYGYTF.

V is TRBV6-5 and J is TRBJ2-7; D is uncertain. The CDR3 spans 16 residues. Trimming removed 6 bases from V and 2 bases from J, with 20 bases in between. Germline V lookup: CDR1 MNHEY, CDR2 SVGAGI. The CDR3 DNA is TGTGCCAGCAGACCCCTTGGGGTGAAGGGAACCTACGAGCAGTACTTC. This translates into CASRPLGVKGTYEQYF.

This clonotype was picked up many times. DNA for the CDR3: TGTGCCAGTAGTCGAAGCGGGAGTACTGTCAATGAGCAGTTCTTC. Translating it yields CASSRSGSTVNEQFF. The chain recombines TRBV19 with TRBJ2-1, with 8 bases aligning to TRBD2. The CDR3 is 15 amino acids. V was pared by 5 bases and J by 6 bases, with 9 bases of the junction left unmatched. Germline-derived CDR1 and CDR2 are LNHDA and SQIVND (reference sequence).

This clonotype appeared many times. The V and J genes are TRBV12-3 or TRBV12-4 and TRBJ2-1, with 7 bases that match TRBD2. This CDR3 is built from 16 residues. Losses at the gene ends were 3 bases for V and 7 bases for J; bases not matched to a gene: 12. The CDR3 sequence: CASSFSGGSSQNEQFF. CDR3 DNA sequence: TGTGCCAGCAGTTTTTCAGGCGGGAGCTCACAGAATGAGCAGTTCTTC.

This clonotype appeared many times. The CDR3 here is CASSLGTRKDTQYF. The CDR3 coding sequence is TGTGCCAGCAGCTTAGGGACTAGAAAAGATACGCAGTATTTT. This chain uses TRBV7-2 with TRBJ2-3; 7 nucleotides line up with TRBD2. This CDR3 is 14 amino acids long. In germline, CDR1 is SGHTA, CDR2 FQGNSA. With 1 base clipped from V and 5 bases from J, the junction kept 3 bases outside the gene matches. The variable domain in full, with the rest retrieved from reference TRBV7-2 and TRBJ2-3, is GAGVSQSPSNKVTEKGKDVELRCDPISGHTALYWYRQSLGQGLEFLIYFQGNSAPDKSGLPSDRFSAERTGGSVSTLTIQRTQQEDSAVYLCASSLGTRKDTQYFGPGTRLTVL.

This clonotype came up many times. V gene TRBV20-1 combines with J gene TRBJ2-2, with 7 bases identical to TRBD1. The junction had 14 bases not matched to a gene; V was cut back by 6 bases and J by 4 bases. Germline V gene sequence: CDR1 DFQATT, CDR2 SNEGSKA (reference sequence). The CDR3 is 16 residues long. The CDR3 region is CSAQRARTGRTGELFF. The CDR3 region has the DNA TGCAGTGCCCAGAGGGCCAGGACAGGCCGCACCGGGGAGCTGTTTTTT.

This clonotype was observed at least ten times. V is TRBV24-1 and J is TRBJ2-1; TRBD2 matches 13 bases. Germline CDR1 is KGHDR and CDR2 is SFDVKD. V was clipped by 3 bases and J by 5 bases; unmatched bases: 3. CDR3 length equals 16 residues. CDR3 amino acids: CATSDPGTSGNNEQFF. The CDR3 nucleotides are TGTGCCACCAGTGATCCCGGGACTAGCGGGAACAATGAGCAGTTCTTC.

This clonotype was observed at least ten times. The rearrangement links TRBV12-3 or TRBV12-4 to TRBJ1-6; tentatively, D is TRBD1 (5 bases). The CDR3 has 14 amino acids. Trimming stripped 1 base from V and 6 bases from J, with 7 bases between. The CDR3 loop is CASSLGQFNSPLHF. CDR3 DNA: TGTGCCAGCAGTTTAGGACAGTTTAATTCACCCCTCCACTTT.

The chain has TRBV19 and TRBJ2-7; TRBD2 agrees at 15 bases. Germline V gene data show CDR1 as LNHDA and CDR2 as SQIVND (reference sequence). V dropped 5 bases and J dropped 7; count of bases not matched to a gene: 9. The CDR3 totals 16 residues. DNA for the CDR3: TGTGCCAGTAGTTCCGCGGGACTAGCGGGAGGTTGGGAGCAGTACTTC. This codes for CASSSAGLAGGWEQYF.

This clonotype has ten or more counts. The CDR3 is CASSHEGELFF. In DNA, the CDR3 is TGTGCCAGCAGCCATGAAGGAGAACTGTTTTTT. The V and J genes are TRBV3-1 and TRBJ1-4; unclear D gene. With 3 bases removed from V and 12 bases from J, the gap between germline ends came to 8 bases. The CDR3 loop spans 11 amino acids. Germline values: CDR1 LGHDT, CDR2 YNNKEL (reference sequence).

This clonotype has ten or more counts. The chain has TRBV7-8 and TRBJ2-3; 8 bases fit TRBD2. This CDR3 comprises 15 residues. V was clipped by 3 bases and J by 4 bases; unmatched bases: 6. Germline V lookup: CDR1 SGHVS, CDR2 FQNEAQ. The CDR3 reads CASSFNTGGPDTQYF. The CDR3, as DNA: TGTGCCAGCAGCTTTAATACGGGAGGGCCAGATACGCAGTATTTT. The complete variable domain, with remaining parts taken from reference TRBV7-8 and TRBJ2-3, reads GAGVSQSPRYKVAKRGQDVALRCDPISGHVSLFWYQQALGQGPEFLTYFQNEAQLDKSGLPSDRFFAERPEGSVSTLKIQRTQQEDSAVYLCASSFNTGGPDTQYFGPGTRLTVL.

This clonotype was recorded at least ten times. The chain couples TRBV11-2 to TRBJ2-3; TRBD1 matches at 8 bases. V shed 5 bases, J shed 6 bases, and the junction held 7 bases outside the gene matches. The germline V gene encodes CDR1 SGHAT and CDR2 FQNNGV. The CDR3 is made up of 14 amino acids. The CDR3 reads CASSVNRGSDTQYF. The CDR3 bases are TGTGCCAGCAGCGTAAACAGGGGGTCCGATACGCAGTATTTT.

A word on this clonotype: One end of the junction varies from germline; a read error may be responsible. J is TRBJ2-2 and V is TRBV2; TRBD2 is a possible D gene (6 bases). The CDR3 length is 15 residues. Germline V CDR1 and CDR2: SNHLY, FYNNEI. CDR3 sequence: CASSEQTGMGGEQFF. The CDR3 DNA reads as TGTGCCAGCAGTGAACAGACGGGAATGGGCGGGGAGCAGTTTTTT.

This clonotype was picked up many times. The V gene is TRBV7-9, the J gene TRBJ2-7; 8 bases match TRBD2. This CDR3 spans 16 amino acids. CDR1 SEHNR and CDR2 FQNEAQ come from the germline V gene (reference sequence). Losses at the gene ends were 5 bases for V and 4 bases for J; bases not matched to a gene: 13. DNA for the CDR3: TGTGCCAGCAGCCCCTCCACTTCTAGCGGGTATTACGAGCAGTACGTC. Its protein is CASSPSTSSGYYEQYV.

This clonotype was observed a handful of times. This sequence joins TRBV30 and TRBJ1-4, with 7 bases aligning to TRBD1. V trimming: 8 bases; J trimming: 10 bases; junction bases outside the gene matches: 10. This CDR3 has 12 amino acids. Germline loops: CDR1 GTSNPN, CDR2 SVGIG (reference sequence). Here the CDR3 DNA reads TGTGCCGGGGACAGCAGTTTGGGAAAACTGTTTTTT. Translated: CAGDSSLGKLFF.

This clonotype was seen many times. The CDR3 DNA reads TGTGCCAGCAGGGGGGACGTCAATCAGCCCCAGCATTTT. This encodes CASRGDVNQPQHF. The genes are TRBV12-3 or TRBV12-4 and TRBJ1-5; D is possibly TRBD1 (5 bases). The germline V and J ends were trimmed by 6 bases and 3 bases, with 9 bases remaining between them. This CDR3 comprises 13 residues.

This clonotype was recorded many times. The CDR3 region is CASSGRGRRVTETQYF. In nucleotides, the CDR3 is TGTGCCAGCAGCGGGAGGGGGCGCAGGGTAACAGAGACCCAGTACTTC. The chain combines TRBV6-5 with TRBJ2-5; perhaps TRBD2 as D (8 bases). V lost 6 bases and J 4 bases, leaving 21 bases between the germline ends. This CDR3 has 16 amino acids. Germline CDR1 reads MNHEY; CDR2 reads SVGAGI.

This clonotype was counted at least ten times. This chain uses TRBV12-3 or TRBV12-4 with TRBJ2-4, with D possibly being TRBD1 or TRBD2 (5 bases each). The CDR3 length is 15 residues. The germline V and J ends were trimmed by 6 bases and 6 bases, with 18 bases remaining between them. CDR3 sequence reads: CASSRSGTWGNIQYF. The CDR3 DNA is TGTGCCAGCAGCCGATCGGGGACCTGGGGAAACATTCAGTACTTC.

The chain employs TRBV20-1 and TRBJ2-7; 8 nucleotides agree with TRBD1. The CDR3 contains 14 residues. CDR1 is DFQATT and CDR2 is SNEGSKA in the germline V gene (reference sequence). V lost 3 bases, J lost 0 bases, and 4 bases stayed unmatched. CDR3 loop: CSASIRGLSYEQYF. Here the CDR3 DNA reads TGCAGTGCTAGTATCAGGGGGCTCTCCTACGAGCAGTACTTC.

About this clonotype itself: No DNA is shown, since the ends of the CDR3 on it are uncertain; the CDR3 is the one TCRdb lists. V gene TRBV20-1 combines with J gene TRBJ2-3; the DNA was not compared with TRBD1, the D call given in the table. Looked up from germline, CDR1 is DFQATT and CDR2 is SNEGSKA (reference sequence). The CDR3 sequence runs 17 residues, both termini included. CDR3: CSARGWGTGSSGFRKYF.

Here the CDR3 DNA reads TGCAGTGCTAGATATTTGGCGACTAGCGGGAGGACGGGTAGCACAGATACGCAGTATTTT. Translated: CSARYLATSGRTGSTDTQYF. The J gene is TRBJ2-3, the V gene TRBV20-1; 13 bases match TRBD2. The length of the CDR3 is 20 residues. Germline CDR1 reads DFQATT; CDR2 reads SNEGSKA (reference sequence). V shed 2 bases, J shed 0 bases, and the junction held 14 bases outside the gene matches.